The present T cell receptor beta chain was sequenced within a study of blood T cell repertoires in COVID-19. Overall study: Spain, Italy and the United States supplied samples that represented acute and convalescent COVID-19. T cells, B-cell-depleted T cells, or PBMCs supplied cDNA or gDNA.

Per the authors' pipeline: Reference gene primer amplification gave nucleated cell count estimates. The table came from immunoSEQ multiplex PCR; TCRdb's copy has only in-frame clones and leaves some out. D and trimming come from the DNA, and the V and J calls and clone size come from that table. The data show some 350,000 clones, about 83% seen once. The germline V gene encodes CDR1 MDHEN and CDR2 SYDVKM. The J segment lost 0 bases and the V segment lost 5 bases, leaving 4 bases of the junction unmatched. This CDR3 contains 15 residues. This chain links TRBV28 with TRBJ2-3; 8 positions match TRBD2. The receptor comes from a man younger than 45 with active or convalescent COVID-19. The specimen was peripheral blood. The CDR3 nucleotides read TGTGCCAGCAGTCCCGGACTAGCTAGCACAGATACGCAGTATTTT. Its protein product is CASSPGLASTDTQYF.